This T cell receptor (beta chain) was obtained from a study of Ad26.COV2.S vaccination and SARS-CoV-2 variants. Study-level information: Sample donor was a member of the COV1001 Ad26.COV2.S trial arm.

Study results and caveats: Placebo recipients showed lower spike-specific TCR breadth than vaccinees.

Assay used: immunoSEQ multiplex PCR; TCRdb lists only in-frame clones, some missing. The top ten clones hold around 6.4% of a sample with around 300,000 clones, 88% of them seen once. Points on this clone: Antigen specificity is unknown.

Stated treatment: about 20 received Ad26.COV2.S at low or high dose, single or two shots; several received placebo; per-sample allocation not given. Samples were taken on day 63 after the first vaccine or placebo injection. An adult of 18-55 years in Boston served as donor. The vaccine delivered Wuhan-strain SARS-CoV-2 spike through an Ad26 vector. The source material was peripheral blood, sampled in a trial of Ad26.COV2.S vaccine versus placebo. The clonotype was recovered from a person between 18 and 59 years old who received the Ad26.COV2.S COVID-19 vaccine or a placebo.

CDR3 sequence: CASSSGQGGTGELFF. The DNA for the CDR3 is TGTGCCAGCAGCTCGGGACAGGGAGGCACCGGGGAGCTGTTTTTT. This sequence joins TRBV5-4 and TRBJ2-2; 9 bases match TRBD1. With V trimmed by 3 bases and J by 4 bases, 4 bases remained unmatched. The CDR3 spans 15 residues. The germline CDR1 and CDR2 sequences are SGHNT and YYREEE (reference sequence).